This T cell receptor beta chain was identified in a study of blood T cell repertoires in COVID-19. The wider study: The samples span acute and convalescent COVID-19 from the United States, Italy and Spain. The analysed material was cDNA or gDNA that came from T cells, B-cell-depleted T cells, or PBMCs.

In the original analysis: Using reference gene primer amplification, nucleated cell counts were estimated. Profiling relied on immunoSEQ multiplex PCR, and the TCRdb table lists in-frame clones only, not all of them. The V and J calls and the clone size are those of that table, but D and trimming were determined from the DNA. This table has 350,000 to 450,000 clones, about nine tenths appearing once. The germline V gene has CDR1 MNHNY and CDR2 SVGAGI (reference sequence). V lost 5 bases, J lost 5 bases, and 8 bases stayed unmatched. CDR3 length: 15 residues. Recruited during active infection, patients (from Seattle) were subsequently followed longitudinally.

The chain is built from TRBV6-6 and TRBJ2-7, with 11 bases identical to TRBD1. Sequencing was done on a sample of peripheral blood. The clonotype was recovered from a woman aged 40 to 50 with COVID-19, enrolled during active disease. CDR3 residues: CASSPRTGGFNEQYF. The CDR3 DNA reads as TGTGCCAGCAGTCCGAGGACAGGGGGCTTCAACGAGCAGTACTTC.